The rows below give T cell receptor beta chains drawn from one sample of a study of OX40 agonist ivuxolimab in advanced cancers. Libraries were prepared by immunoSEQ multiplex PCR; TCRdb keeps only in-frame clonotypes and omits some of them. The profile shows approximately 76,000 clones, about 86% of them singletons. The sample was CD4+ or CD8+ T cells sorted from blood, taken in a trial of the OX40 agonist ivuxolimab. These receptors were collected from an adult with an advanced solid tumor such as melanoma, head and neck, liver or kidney cancer. CDR3s include the opening cysteine and the closing phenylalanine or tryptophan. The order of the fields is clone size, V gene, J gene, D gene, CDR3 protein, CDR3 DNA. The D gene is left open where the match is weak. Expanded clones are given a class, and other clones once, few, many or no size at all.

abundance: .; v_gene: TRBV5-1; j_gene: TRBJ2-6; d_gene: .; CDR3aa: CASSLARGSGANVLTF; CDR3nt: TGCGCCAGCAGCTTGGCCAGGGGTTCTGGGGCCAACGTCCTGACTTTC
abundance: .; v_gene: TRBV28; j_gene: TRBJ1-5; d_gene: TRBD1; CDR3aa: CASSPGGQGAWGNQPQHF; CDR3nt: TGTGCCAGCAGTCCCGGTGGACAGGGGGCGTGGGGCAATCAGCCCCAGCATTTT
abundance: .; v_gene: TRBV7-2; j_gene: TRBJ2-5; d_gene: .; CDR3aa: CASSIFRQETQYF; CDR3nt: TGTGCCAGCAGCATTTTCAGACAAGAGACCCAGTACTTC
abundance: .; v_gene: TRBV19; j_gene: TRBJ1-1; d_gene: .; CDR3aa: CASSSSGAEAFF; CDR3nt: TGTGCCAGTAGTAGCTCCGGGGCTGAAGCTTTCTTT
abundance: .; v_gene: TRBV5-6; j_gene: TRBJ2-5; d_gene: .; CDR3aa: CASSLAGFPETQYF; CDR3nt: TGTGCCAGCAGCTTGGCCGGGTTTCCAGAGACCCAGTACTTC
abundance: .; v_gene: TRBV5-1; j_gene: TRBJ2-5; d_gene: TRBD1; CDR3aa: CASSRWTGEQETQYF; CDR3nt: TGCGCCAGCAGCAGATGGACAGGGGAACAAGAGACCCAGTACTTC
abundance: .; v_gene: TRBV7-2; j_gene: TRBJ1-1; d_gene: TRBD1; CDR3aa: CASSFRQGGTEAFF; CDR3nt: TGTGCCAGCAGCTTTCGACAGGGTGGTACTGAAGCTTTCTTT
abundance: once; v_gene: TRBV21-1; j_gene: TRBJ1-2; d_gene: .; CDR3aa: CASKQGRDYGYTF; CDR3nt: TGTGCCAGCAAGCAGGGGAGAGACTATGGCTACACCTTC
abundance: once; v_gene: TRBV28; j_gene: TRBJ1-2; d_gene: .; CDR3aa: CASSFPVFGGANGYTF; CDR3nt: TGTGCCAGCAGTTTTCCCGTCTTTGGGGGCGCAAATGGCTACACCTTC
abundance: .; v_gene: TRBV20-1; j_gene: TRBJ2-1; d_gene: .; CDR3aa: CSARDTGEQFF; CDR3nt: TGCAGTGCTAGAGACACGGGGGAGCAGTTCTTC
abundance: few; v_gene: TRBV7-7; j_gene: TRBJ2-5; d_gene: .; CDR3aa: CASSPERNQETQYF; CDR3nt: TGTGCCAGCAGCCCGGAGCGGAACCAAGAGACCCAGTACTTC
abundance: .; v_gene: TRBV7-6; j_gene: TRBJ2-2; d_gene: TRBD2; CDR3aa: CASSPFTSGGTITGELFF; CDR3nt: TGTGCCAGCAGCCCTTTTACTAGCGGGGGTACGATCACCGGGGAGCTGTTTTTT
abundance: .; v_gene: TRBV6-1; j_gene: TRBJ2-2; d_gene: .; CDR3aa: CASSEAGAGELFF; CDR3nt: TGTGCCAGCAGTGAAGCGGGGGCCGGGGAGCTGTTTTTT
abundance: .; v_gene: TRBV19; j_gene: TRBJ2-5; d_gene: TRBD1; CDR3aa: CASRDRGKTQYF; CDR3nt: TGTGCCAGTAGGGACAGGGGTAAGACCCAGTACTTC
abundance: once; v_gene: TRBV4-1; j_gene: TRBJ2-1; d_gene: .; CDR3aa: CASSQVGENYNEQFF; CDR3nt: TGCGCCAGCAGCCAAGTGGGGGAGAACTACAATGAGCAGTTCTTC
abundance: .; v_gene: TRBV6-4; j_gene: TRBJ1-2; d_gene: TRBD1; CDR3aa: CASSEGQGASGYTF; CDR3nt: TGTGCCAGCAGCGAAGGACAGGGGGCGAGCGGCTACACCTTC
abundance: .; v_gene: TRBV30; j_gene: TRBJ2-1; d_gene: TRBD1; CDR3aa: CAWSRAGGFYEQFF; CDR3nt: TGTGCCTGGAGCCGGGCAGGGGGCTTTTATGAGCAGTTCTTC
abundance: .; v_gene: TRBV13; j_gene: TRBJ1-6; d_gene: .; CDR3aa: CASSSRQEPPLHF; CDR3nt: TGTGCCAGCAGCTCTAGACAGGAGCCACCCCTCCACTTT
abundance: .; v_gene: TRBV18; j_gene: TRBJ2-7; d_gene: .; CDR3aa: CASSHRTDYEQYF; CDR3nt: TGTGCCAGCTCCCATAGGACAGACTACGAGCAGTACTTC
abundance: .; v_gene: TRBV27; j_gene: TRBJ1-2; d_gene: TRBD1; CDR3aa: CASSREGAIYGYTF; CDR3nt: TGTGCCAGCAGTCGGGAGGGGGCGATCTATGGCTACACCTTC
abundance: .; v_gene: TRBV6-6; j_gene: TRBJ2-7; d_gene: .; CDR3aa: CASSDEGLAPEQYF; CDR3nt: TGTGCCAGCAGTGACGAGGGGCTAGCCCCCGAGCAGTACTTC
abundance: .; v_gene: TRBV29-1; j_gene: TRBJ2-7; d_gene: .; CDR3aa: CSVGRDASAYEQYF; CDR3nt: TGCAGCGTTGGCCGGGACGCCAGTGCCTACGAGCAGTACTTC
abundance: .; v_gene: TRBV5-1; j_gene: TRBJ2-5; d_gene: TRBD2; CDR3aa: CASSLGTSEGTQYF; CDR3nt: TGCGCCAGCAGCTTAGGGACTAGCGAGGGGACCCAGTACTTC
abundance: .; v_gene: TRBV28; j_gene: TRBJ1-4; d_gene: .; CDR3aa: CASFEMLTGEKLFF; CDR3nt: TGTGCCAGCTTCGAGATGCTTACAGGGGAAAAACTGTTTTTT
abundance: .; v_gene: TRBV9; j_gene: TRBJ2-3; d_gene: TRBD2; CDR3aa: CASSAREGLDTQYF; CDR3nt: TGTGCCAGCAGCGCCCGGGAGGGCCTAGATACGCAGTATTTT
abundance: few; v_gene: TRBV30; j_gene: TRBJ1-4; d_gene: .; CDR3aa: CAWGLGGRQRAGKLFF; CDR3nt: TGTGCCTGGGGTTTGGGTGGACGGCAAAGGGCAGGAAAACTGTTTTTT
abundance: .; v_gene: TRBV5-1; j_gene: TRBJ2-5; d_gene: .; CDR3aa: CASSLMGSTGSQYF; CDR3nt: TGCGCCAGCAGCTTGATGGGTTCTACAGGAAGCCAGTACTTC
abundance: .; v_gene: TRBV1; j_gene: TRBJ2-5; d_gene: .; CDR3aa: CTSSPRVGWGRETQYF; CDR3nt: TGCACCAGCAGCCCAAGGGTCGGTTGGGGCCGGGAGACCCAGTACTTC
abundance: .; v_gene: TRBV7-3; j_gene: TRBJ2-5; d_gene: TRBD1; CDR3aa: CASSPSQGEIQTQYF; CDR3nt: TGTGCCAGCAGCCCCTCCCAGGGGGAGATACAGACCCAGTACTTC
abundance: .; v_gene: TRBV30; j_gene: TRBJ1-3; d_gene: .; CDR3aa: CAGGPWTDSGNTIYF; CDR3nt: TGTGCCGGGGGTCCTTGGACGGACTCTGGAAACACCATATATTTT
abundance: .; v_gene: TRBV5-4; j_gene: TRBJ1-1; d_gene: .; CDR3aa: CASSLDVVGTEAFF; CDR3nt: TGTGCCAGCAGCTTGGATGTGGTCGGGACTGAAGCTTTCTTT
abundance: .; v_gene: TRBV7-6; j_gene: TRBJ2-1; d_gene: .; CDR3aa: CASSLSAYNEQFF; CDR3nt: TGTGCCAGCAGCTTATCGGCCTACAATGAGCAGTTCTTC
abundance: .; v_gene: TRBV19; j_gene: TRBJ1-1; d_gene: TRBD1; CDR3aa: CASSTRTGINTEAFF; CDR3nt: TGTGCCAGTAGTACCCGGACAGGGATTAACACTGAAGCTTTCTTT
abundance: .; v_gene: TRBV5-6; j_gene: TRBJ2-7; d_gene: .; CDR3aa: CASSLPNQGAYEQYF; CDR3nt: TGTGCCAGCAGCTTGCCGAATCAGGGAGCCTACGAGCAGTACTTC
abundance: few; v_gene: TRBV28; j_gene: TRBJ1-2; d_gene: TRBD1; CDR3aa: CASSLDRGAGYTF; CDR3nt: TGTGCCAGCAGTCTCGACAGGGGGGCTGGCTACACCTTC
abundance: .; v_gene: TRBV6-1; j_gene: TRBJ2-1; d_gene: .; CDR3aa: CASSEAPLREQFF; CDR3nt: TGTGCCAGCAGTGAAGCGCCCTTGAGAGAGCAGTTCTTC
abundance: .; v_gene: TRBV18; j_gene: TRBJ2-7; d_gene: .; CDR3aa: CASSPLGDNEQYF; CDR3nt: TGTGCCAGCTCACCACTTGGGGACAACGAGCAGTACTTC
abundance: .; v_gene: TRBV6-5; j_gene: TRBJ1-4; d_gene: .; CDR3aa: CASSYVRGGDEKLFF; CDR3nt: TGTGCCAGCAGTTACGTACGGGGAGGGGATGAAAAACTGTTTTTT
abundance: .; v_gene: TRBV5-1; j_gene: TRBJ2-3; d_gene: .; CDR3aa: CASSLTGQPGPDTQYF; CDR3nt: TGCGCCAGCAGCTTGACCGGACAGCCCGGCCCAGATACGCAGTATTTT
abundance: .; v_gene: TRBV5-4; j_gene: TRBJ2-1; d_gene: .; CDR3aa: CASSTDLDEQFF; CDR3nt: TGTGCCAGCAGCACCGACTTGGATGAGCAGTTCTTC
abundance: .; v_gene: TRBV2; j_gene: TRBJ2-7; d_gene: .; CDR3aa: CASSGNDKSYEQYF; CDR3nt: TGTGCCAGCAGTGGGAACGACAAGTCCTACGAGCAGTACTTC
abundance: .; v_gene: TRBV6-5; j_gene: TRBJ2-7; d_gene: .; CDR3aa: CASRRDIHREQYF; CDR3nt: TGTGCCAGCAGACGGGACATCCATAGGGAGCAGTACTTC
abundance: once; v_gene: TRBV5-1; j_gene: TRBJ2-2; d_gene: .; CDR3aa: CASSPGGPAGRWELFF; CDR3nt: TGCGCCAGCAGCCCTGGGGGACCGGCGGGGAGGTGGGAGCTGTTTTTT
abundance: .; v_gene: TRBV28; j_gene: TRBJ2-2; d_gene: .; CDR3aa: CASPTHTGSGELFF; CDR3nt: TGTGCCAGCCCTACACACACAGGGTCCGGGGAGCTGTTTTTT
abundance: .; v_gene: TRBV11-2; j_gene: TRBJ1-2; d_gene: .; CDR3aa: CASSFSPTYGYTF; CDR3nt: TGTGCCAGCAGCTTTAGTCCAACCTATGGCTACACCTTC
abundance: once; v_gene: TRBV11-2; j_gene: TRBJ1-2; d_gene: TRBD1; CDR3aa: CASSSLQGIGNYGYTF; CDR3nt: TGTGCCAGCAGCTCCTTACAGGGGATCGGTAACTATGGCTACACCTTC
abundance: .; v_gene: TRBV30; j_gene: TRBJ1-5; d_gene: TRBD1; CDR3aa: CAWSVSGTGGFGSNQPQHF; CDR3nt: TGTGCCTGGAGTGTGAGCGGGACAGGGGGCTTTGGGAGCAATCAGCCCCAGCATTTT
abundance: .; v_gene: TRBV7-9; j_gene: TRBJ2-3; d_gene: .; CDR3aa: CASSLSAPQYF; CDR3nt: TGTGCCAGCAGCTTATCGGCTCCACAGTATTTT